Listed here is a single T cell receptor (beta chain). The ends were cut back, 5 bases at V and 0 bases at J, with 16 bases in the middle. Germline loops: CDR1 MNHEY, CDR2 SMNVEV (reference sequence). The CDR3 consists of 16 residues. PCR amplification relied on 60 Vbeta primers (plus 13 Jbeta primers). Only in-frame clones appear in the TCRdb table, and some are missing; sequencing was by immunoSEQ multiplex PCR. Of 120,000 to 150,000 clones detected, 60% to 80% appear once; the ten largest clones hold 1.5% to 2%. The data stem from a study of cytomegalovirus exposure and HLA in healthy donors. Sequencing used PBMCs. The rearrangement joins TRBV27 to TRBJ1-2; D not certain. This TCR derives from a woman aged 25 to 39 in good health and CMV-seronegative. CDR3 amino acids: CASSPAPDLTNYGYTF. CDR3 nucleotides: TGTGCCAGCAGTCCAGCCCCGGACTTAACTAACTATGGCTACACCTTC.